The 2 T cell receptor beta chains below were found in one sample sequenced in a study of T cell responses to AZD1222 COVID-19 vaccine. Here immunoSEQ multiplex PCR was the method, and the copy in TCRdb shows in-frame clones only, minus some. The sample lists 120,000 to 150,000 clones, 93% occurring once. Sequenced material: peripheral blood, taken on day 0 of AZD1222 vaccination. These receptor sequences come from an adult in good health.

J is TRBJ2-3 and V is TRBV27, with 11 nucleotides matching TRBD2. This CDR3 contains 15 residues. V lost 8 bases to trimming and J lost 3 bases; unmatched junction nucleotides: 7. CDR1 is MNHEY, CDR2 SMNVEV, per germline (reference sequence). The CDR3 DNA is TGTGCCAGCGGCGGACTAGCGGGTATGACAGATACGCAGTATTTT. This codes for CASGGLAGMTDTQYF.

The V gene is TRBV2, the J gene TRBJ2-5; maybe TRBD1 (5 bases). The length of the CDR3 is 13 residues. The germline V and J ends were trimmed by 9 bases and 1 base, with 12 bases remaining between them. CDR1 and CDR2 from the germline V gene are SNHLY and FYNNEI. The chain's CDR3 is CARSVGAQETQYF. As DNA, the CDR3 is TGTGCCAGAAGCGTTGGGGCCCAAGAGACCCAGTACTTC.